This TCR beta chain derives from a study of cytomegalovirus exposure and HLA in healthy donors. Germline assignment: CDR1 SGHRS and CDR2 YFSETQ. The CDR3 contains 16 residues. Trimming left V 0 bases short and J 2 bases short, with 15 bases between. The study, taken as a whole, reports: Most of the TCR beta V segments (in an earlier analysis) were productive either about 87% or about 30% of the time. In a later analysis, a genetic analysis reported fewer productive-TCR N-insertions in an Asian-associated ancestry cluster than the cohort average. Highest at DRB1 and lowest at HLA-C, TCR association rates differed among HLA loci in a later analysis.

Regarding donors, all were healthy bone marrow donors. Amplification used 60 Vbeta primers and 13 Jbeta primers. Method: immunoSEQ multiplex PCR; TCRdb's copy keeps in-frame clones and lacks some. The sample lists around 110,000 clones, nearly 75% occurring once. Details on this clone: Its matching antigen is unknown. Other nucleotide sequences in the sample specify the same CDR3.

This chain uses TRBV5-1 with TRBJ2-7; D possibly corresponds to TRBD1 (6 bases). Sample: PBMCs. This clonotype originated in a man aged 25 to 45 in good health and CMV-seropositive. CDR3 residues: CASSLAEGGRPYEQYF. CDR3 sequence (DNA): TGCGCCAGCAGCTTGGCCGAAGGGGGTCGCCCCTACGAGCAGTACTTC.